This T cell receptor beta chain was identified in a study of blood T cell repertoires in COVID-19. This clone appeared a few times. Unmatched junction bases numbered 7, after V lost 3 bases and J lost 6 bases. Germline CDR1 reads SGDLS; CDR2 reads YYNGEE. The CDR3 covers 14 residues. This table comes from immunoSEQ multiplex PCR, and its TCRdb copy is limited to in-frame clones, with some not included. The sample includes around 200,000 clones, around nine tenths seen only once; the top ten take roughly 3.7%. Sample: peripheral blood. The receptor was derived from a man aged 18 to 29 with active or convalescent COVID-19. The chain uses TRBV9 and TRBJ1-2; 8 nucleotides align to TRBD1. This CDR3 reads CASSARPGGDGYTF. Here the CDR3 DNA reads TGTGCCAGCAGCGCAAGGCCAGGGGGCGATGGCTACACCTTC.